This T cell receptor beta chain was obtained from a study of T cell clonotyping in hematopoietic cell transplantation. Study-level points and caveats: CD4 and CD8 repertoire contributions could not be separated without sorting.

The CDR3 extends over 20 amino acids. Deletions cut 7 bases from V and 4 bases from J, with 32 bases between. Germline-derived CDR1 and CDR2 are MDHEN and SYDVKM. Method: immunoSEQ multiplex PCR; TCRdb's copy keeps in-frame clones and lacks some. The data show about 6,800 clones, with nearly 99% seen just once and under 0.8% held by the top ten. Turning to this clone: The antigen is not known.

The sequence was obtained from a male patient between 55 and 70 years old who had an allogeneic stem cell transplant from a related donor, so the T cells may come from the graft donor. Some clones in this sample may be carry-over from other donors' samples. The rearrangement links TRBV28 to TRBJ1-5; D ambiguous. Here the sequenced sample was PBMCs, taken 30 days after allogeneic stem cell transplant. The DNA of the CDR3 is TGTGCCAGCAATGTAATCTACGAGGGTCCAGGCGGTTTGGATAATCAGCCCCAGCATTTT. Translating it yields CASNVIYEGPGGLDNQPQHF.